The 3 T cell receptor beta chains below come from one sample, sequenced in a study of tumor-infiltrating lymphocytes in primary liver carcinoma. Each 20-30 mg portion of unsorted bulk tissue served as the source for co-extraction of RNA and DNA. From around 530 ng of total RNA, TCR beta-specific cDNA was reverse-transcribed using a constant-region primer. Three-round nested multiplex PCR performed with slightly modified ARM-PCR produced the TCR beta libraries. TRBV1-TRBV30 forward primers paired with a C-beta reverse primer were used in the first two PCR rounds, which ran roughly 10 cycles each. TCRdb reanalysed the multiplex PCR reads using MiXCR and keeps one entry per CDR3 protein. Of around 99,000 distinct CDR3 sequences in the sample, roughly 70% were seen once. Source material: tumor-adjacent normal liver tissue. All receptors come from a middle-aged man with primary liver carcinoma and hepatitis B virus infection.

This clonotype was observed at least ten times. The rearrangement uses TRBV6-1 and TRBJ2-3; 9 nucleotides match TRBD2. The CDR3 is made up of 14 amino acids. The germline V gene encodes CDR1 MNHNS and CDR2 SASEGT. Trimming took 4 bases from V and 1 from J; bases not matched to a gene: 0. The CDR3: CASSGTSGTDTQYF. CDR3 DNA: TGTGCCAGCAGTGGGACTAGCGGCACAGATACGCAGTATTTT.

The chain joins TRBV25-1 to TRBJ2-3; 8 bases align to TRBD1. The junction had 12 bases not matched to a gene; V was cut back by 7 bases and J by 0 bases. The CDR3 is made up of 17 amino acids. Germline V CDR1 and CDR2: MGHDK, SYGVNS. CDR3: CASTRPRDRLSTDTQYF. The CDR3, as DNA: TGTGCCAGCACCCGACCGCGGGACAGGCTTAGCACAGATACGCAGTATTTT.

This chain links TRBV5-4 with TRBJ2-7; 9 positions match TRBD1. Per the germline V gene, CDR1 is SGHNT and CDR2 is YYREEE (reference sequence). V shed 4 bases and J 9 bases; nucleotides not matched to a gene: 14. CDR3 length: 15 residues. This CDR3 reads CASSLVGQGLGGQYF. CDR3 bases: TGTGCCAGCAGCCTTGTAGGACAGGGGCTTGGGGGGCAGTACTTC.